This record looks at one TCR beta chain sequence and its context. What this receptor recognizes is not known. No much larger clone exists at a distance of one base, and base qualities are not known. The cohort was made up of roughly 670 healthy bone marrow donors. At the time of sampling, every cohort member was nominally healthy, though immune exposures that went unrecorded were likely present. The donor was CMV seronegative and belonged to the group of around 400 seronegative cohort members. Every donor gave a peripheral blood sample, and the peripheral blood mononuclear cells from that sample were used for TCR beta sequencing. The Qiagen DNeasy Blood Extraction Kit was used to extract genomic DNA from the blood cell samples. The data were obtained in a study of cytomegalovirus exposure and HLA in healthy donors (dated by TCRdb to about 2017). Notes on the research overall: An earlier analysis of some 600 of the donors reported around 280 Gb of sequence data and 100 million to 120 million unique TCR beta sequences obtained from approximately 180 million T cells. Donor age, sex, ethnicity and CMV serostatus were compiled together with the repertoire data. The T cell repertoires of 670 or so subjects were profiled by immunosequencing and related to cytomegalovirus serostatus. In an earlier analysis of 587 of the donors, high-throughput TCR beta sequencing was used to judge whether each TCR beta V gene segment behaved as functional or pseudogenic. To study patterns of TCR occurrence, a later analysis re-analyzed previously published TCR beta repertoires from around 670 donors and added high-resolution HLA genotyping. Because of strong linkage in the cohort, roughly five DR-DQ haplotypes were treated as single units for association and clustering. On average, roughly 250,000 unique TCR beta nucleotide sequences were sequenced per donor among fewer than 500 genotyped donors of the cohort, with roughly 19% of those sequences being non-productive. Of the 300 to 500 genotyped donors, 70% to 90% were placed in the genetic ancestry cluster associated with self-reported Caucasian donors. Roughly 310 gigabases of sequencing data and around 87 million unique TCR sequences were included in an early release covering 500 to 750 HLA-typed donors. Typing coverage varied by locus: 629-630 donors for A, B, C, DRB1 and DQB1; roughly 520 for DQA1; over 600 for DPA1; roughly 450 for DPB1. High-throughput TCR immunosequencing, statistical association of individual TCRs with disease status, and machine learning were combined to predict cytomegalovirus infection status. All discovery cohort repertoires had been generated on a single sequencing platform. In the later analysis, no new phenotypic data were used to find candidate immune exposures; instead, reliance was placed on TCR beta sequences and their occurrence across donors. HLA typing covered class I and class II loci at four-digit resolution. The study was designed to test whether signatures of past pathogen exposure could be identified by cataloging public T cell receptors. In addition to the first cohort of 650 to 800 subjects, a separate validation cohort of approximately 120 different subjects was used. Genome-wide SNP genotypes for about 65% of the roughly 700 donors were used in a later genetic analysis, which treated that subset as a discovery cohort. What the work shows at the level of the full study, not this receptor alone: In a later analysis, most CMV-associated TCR beta chains were found to appear HLA-restricted, with HLA associations seemingly driven largely by CMV exposure. Strong co-occurrence of HLA alleles, especially DR and DQ, made assigning TCR associations to individual alleles difficult. Cytomegalovirus status was reported to be diagnosed by the classifier with high specificity and sensitivity in both the original and validation cohorts. A total of 164 TCR beta chains were listed by the study as associated with cytomegalovirus. In vitro tests confirmed that a few of the cytomegalovirus-associated TCR beta chains recognize cytomegalovirus antigens. This cohort had only TCR beta chains sequenced, and the lack of alpha or paired-chain data limited which features could be detected. The presence/absence analyses assumed that sequencing depth was roughly uniform across donors, and that assumption may not be true. The earlier analysis of 587 of the donors excluded some 15 rarely observed V segments, including chromosome 9 orphons, because counts were too low. Most TCR sequences were seen in very few donors, while some public TCRs were found in many individuals. CMV serostatus was the only immune exposure information available for the cohort. The authors suggested that the approach could potentially be extended to other disease states and immunological phenotypes. Linkage disequilibrium might explain the correlated functional status among segregating V segments, but an unknown experimental factor could not be excluded. A later analysis reported that several top co-occurrence clusters appeared linked to parvovirus B19, influenza, CMV and Epstein-Barr virus. In a later analysis, HLA-associated TCR beta chains showed more clonal expansion and lower generation probabilities than non-associated chains that were equally common. The 87-base-pair reads could not distinguish some IMGT-functional V segments, including TRBV6-2 and TRBV6-3, so those segments were excluded. According to a later genetic analysis, donors in an Asian-associated ancestry cluster had fewer N-insertions in productive TCRs than the approximately 700-donor mean. A further reported finding was that TCR beta sequences accurately predicted the HLA-A and HLA-B alleles for most subjects in the first cohort. V-gene and J-gene trimming of TCR beta chains was associated with a missense DCLRE1C variant in a later genetic analysis, and the association was replicated in an independent cohort. A later analysis found that TCR association rates varied across HLA loci, with DRB1 alleles showing the most associated TCRs and HLA-C alleles the fewest. A later analysis associated 15,000 to 20,000 TCR beta sequences with specific HLA alleles at a false discovery rate of 0.05. HLA typing was unavailable for some donors at each locus, so association tests used only the typed subset. A cluster of highly shared sequence variants was judged likely to represent a technical artifact of the sequencing pipeline. In an earlier analysis of fewer than 750 of the donors, most TCR beta V segments were observed in productive rearrangements about 87% or about 30% of the time, broadly matching IMGT annotations.

The method was the immunoSEQ multiplex PCR assay. For the multiplex PCR, a mixture combining 60 forward primers for TCR Vbeta segments and 13 reverse primers for TCR Jbeta segments was used. The CDR3 region of rearranged TCR beta genes was amplified from genomic DNA by a multiplex PCR assay. On the Illumina HiSeq System, the amplified TCR beta libraries were sequenced as 87-base-pair reads. As for how the authors treated the data: A later analysis tallied 75 million to 85 million unique TCR beta chains across the roughly 610 repertoires, and about 10 million of those chains were shared by two or more donors. Raw reads were error-corrected and collapsed into unique sequences by a nearest-neighbor algorithm in which closely related sequences were merged to remove PCR and sequencing errors. To assign V, D and J gene segments, CDR3 sequences were aligned to IMGT reference sequences. For a sequence to be retained, a match of at least six nucleotides to both a V gene segment and a J gene segment was required. Rearrangements were classified as productive when the CDR3 lacked stop codons and remained in frame with V and J, and all other rearrangements were classified as non-productive. CDR3 was defined according to IMGT convention as the region running from the second conserved V-encoded cysteine to the conserved J-encoded phenylalanine. The earlier analysis of some 550 of the donors excluded any sequence lacking an unambiguous match to a single V gene segment. An earlier analysis of over 450 of the donors classified V segments as functional when productive rearrangements were above 56.7% and as segregating when the standard deviation between donors was above 5%. To diagnose cytomegalovirus status from the catalog of TCR beta chain sequences, a statistical classification framework was built. In a later analysis, TCR nucleotide sequences were compared against IMGT/GENE-DB human TR gene sequences so that V and J genes could be assigned. The TCRdist pipeline was used in a later analysis to assign CDR3 sequences and most-parsimonious VDJ recombination scenarios. In a later analysis, each TCR beta chain was defined by its CDR3 amino acid sequence together with its V-gene family, and reads without a unique V-gene family were excluded. To address suspected cross-contamination and a sequencing artifact, a later analysis removed around 600 highly shared, low-generation-probability nucleotide sequences. A later analysis calculated a clonal expansion index for each public chain from normalized within-repertoire ranks of inferred template counts. In a later analysis, generation probabilities were computed using a VDJ recombination model fitted to out-of-frame rearrangements, and the results were checked against IGoR. In a later analysis, hypergeometric tests were used to score TCR-TCR, TCR-HLA and TCR-CMV co-occurrence, with a repertoire-size bias correction applied to TCR pairs. In a later analysis, false discovery rates were estimated by permuting HLA or CMV assignments 20 times. In a later analysis, co-occurring TCRs were grouped using DBSCAN, with TCRdist sequence similarity added in when clustering inside HLA-allele-positive subsets. Repertoires with fewer than 30,000 or more than 120,000 public chains, plus five repertoires with anomalous nucleotide sharing, were excluded from co-occurrence clustering. TCRdb provides this immuneACCESS table in a form limited to in-frame rearrangements. Some clones are lacking; in checked studies, under half of them reflect an unresolved V gene, and why the rest are absent is not known. That table is the source of V, J and clone size, and D and trimming were worked out from the DNA. The sample data list around 230,000 clones, and 75% to 80% of these were observed just once. Approximately 1.8% of the sample is held by the ten biggest clonotypes.

Measured from the cysteine to the phenylalanine, the CDR3 is 12 residues long. This entry keeps only the CDR3 DNA: 36 bases, framed from base 1. The V and J ends are trimmed by 7 bases and 7 bases, leaving 13 bases between them. From the germline V gene, CDR1 is MDHEN and CDR2 is SYDVKM. Sequenced: PBMCs. This receptor was taken from a male donor in good health and CMV-seronegative. The chain links TRBV28 with TRBJ1-2; the best D guess is TRBD1, with 5 bases matching. At the DNA level, the sequence is TGTGCCAGCACCCTGGGGCGGACTGGCTACACCTTC. It translates to CASTLGRTGYTF.